The TCR beta chain under discussion was sequenced for a study of shared clonotypes between healthy human individuals. The study's findings and limits: Naive CD4 clonotype sharing across several donors was around 5%.

TCRdb's copy holds only in-frame clones and misses some; the assay was immunoSEQ multiplex PCR. Among about 1.1 million clones listed, 70% to 80% were seen once. V lost 5 bases, J lost 8 bases, and 16 bases lay in between. The V gene's germline CDR1 is SGHVS and CDR2 FQNEAQ. The CDR3 is 14 amino acids. Of note for this clone: The target antigen is unknown.

The sequenced sample was memory CD4+ T cells from PBMCs. Indicated subset: CD45RA-negative fraction. The sequence was obtained from a man younger than 30 in good health. Some clones in this sample may be carry-over from other donors' samples. The V gene is TRBV7-8, the J gene TRBJ2-1; D is possibly TRBD1 or TRBD2 (5 bases each). The CDR3 sequence: CASSPPGRRDEQFF. CDR3 bases: TGTGCCAGCAGCCCCCCGGGACGGCGGGATGAGCAGTTCTTC.